One and the same sample provided the 26 T cell receptor beta chains below, sequenced in a study of chemoradiotherapy in HPV16-positive cancers. Sequenced by immunoSEQ multiplex PCR; TCRdb stores in-frame clones only, minus some. The sample lists about 6,900 clones, about 79% occurring once. Sampling was performed from a patient who underwent chemoradiotherapy. Receptors were obtained from a human donor with HPV-associated anogenital cancer.

CDR3 nucleotides: TGTGCCAGCAGCTTTTCGGGAGGGCCCTACAATGAGCAGTTCTTC. Its protein is CASSFSGGPYNEQFF. This chain links TRBV7-3 with TRBJ2-1, with 8 bases that match TRBD2. Trimming took 3 bases from V and 2 from J; bases not matched to a gene: 3. The CDR3 spans 15 residues. CDR1 and CDR2 from the germline V gene are SGHTA and FQGTGA.

The genes are TRBV6-6 and TRBJ2-7; 7 nucleotides match TRBD1. The CDR3 totals 14 residues. V gave up 6 bases and J gave up 3 bases; unmatched junction bases: 8. Germline CDR1 is MNHNY and CDR2 is SVGAGI (reference sequence). The CDR3 bases are TGTGCCAGCAGGAGGGACAGCACTATCTACGAGCAGTACTTC. Protein sequence: CASRRDSTIYEQYF.

This clone appeared once. The rearrangement links TRBV19 to TRBJ2-7; possibly TRBD1 or TRBD2 for D (6 bases each). Trimming pared 9 bases from V and 4 bases from J, leaving 28 bases between. CDR1 and CDR2 from the germline V gene are LNHDA and SQIVND (reference sequence). CDR3 length: 17 residues. The CDR3 is CASPSRRPYQGRYEQYF. CDR3 nucleotides: TGTGCCAGCCCTTCCCGGCGGCCCTATCAGGGGAGGTACGAGCAGTACTTC.

The chain combines TRBV6-1 with TRBJ2-1; D remains unclear. Germline-derived CDR1 and CDR2 are MNHNS and SASEGT. The CDR3 consists of 12 residues. The V and J ends lost 6 bases and 5 bases respectively, with 8 bases between them. DNA for the CDR3: TGTGCCAGCAGCCCATTCGACAATGAGCAGTTCTTC. It codes for CASSPFDNEQFF.

The V gene is TRBV5-5, the J gene TRBJ2-7; 13 nucleotides match TRBD2. Germline V gene sequence: CDR1 SGHKS, CDR2 YYEKEE (reference sequence). The length of the CDR3 is 16 residues. The J segment lost 4 bases and the V segment lost 0 bases, leaving 4 bases of the junction unmatched. The CDR3 nucleotides read TGTGCCAGCAGCTTGGTAGGGACTAGCGGGACTTACGAGCAGTACTTC. Protein product: CASSLVGTSGTYEQYF.

V and J are TRBV27 and TRBJ2-7, with 8 bases matching TRBD1. V was pared by 7 bases and J by 0 bases, with 8 bases of the junction left unmatched. The CDR3 runs 15 residues. CDR1 and CDR2 from the germline V gene are MNHEY and SMNVEV (reference sequence). CDR3 nucleotide sequence: TGTGCCAGCAAAGGGACAGGCGCGAGCTCCTACGAGCAGTACTTC. It encodes CASKGTGASSYEQYF.

The chain joins TRBV5-8 to TRBJ2-7; maybe TRBD2 (7 bases). V dropped 0 bases and J dropped 2 bases, with 12 bases sitting between them. Per the germline V gene, CDR1 is SGHTS and CDR2 is YDEGEE. The CDR3 is 15 residues long. Here the CDR3 DNA reads TGTGCCAGCAGCTTGGGGGCGGGGGCAGCCTACGAGCAGTACTTC. Protein sequence: CASSLGAGAAYEQYF.

This clone turned up a few times. This chain links TRBV4-1 with TRBJ1-2; 7 bases align to TRBD1. Germline V CDR1 and CDR2: MGHRA, YSYEKL. This CDR3 region has 16 residues. Germline trimming cut 6 bases from V and 2 bases from J; bases unmatched to any gene: 12. CDR3: CASRGTAKIRNYGYTF. Here the CDR3 DNA reads TGCGCCAGCAGGGGGACAGCGAAAATAAGAAACTATGGCTACACCTTC.

In this sample, this clone turned up a few times. V and J are TRBV28 and TRBJ2-7; 7 positions match TRBD1. CDR3 length: 13 amino acids. V lost 9 bases, J lost 7 bases, and 12 bases stayed unmatched. Per germline, CDR1 MDHEN and CDR2 SYDVKM. The CDR3 region is CASKTQGSQEQYF. The CDR3 region has the DNA TGTGCCAGTAAAACACAGGGGTCACAGGAGCAGTACTTC.

The chain joins TRBV5-1 to TRBJ2-7; TRBD2 agrees at 11 bases. The CDR3 loop spans 14 amino acids. With V trimmed by 4 bases and J by 6 bases, 6 bases remained unmatched. Germline V gene lookup returns CDR1 SGHRS and CDR2 YFSETQ. The CDR3 coding sequence is TGCGCCAGCAGCGCTAGCGGGAGGTACTCCGAGCAGTACTTC. Amino acid sequence: CASSASGRYSEQYF.

This sequence joins TRBV30 and TRBJ1-2, with 9 positions matching TRBD1. The CDR3 loop spans 13 amino acids. After removal of 2 bases from V and 8 bases from J, the junction contained 6 bases not matched to a gene. Germline CDR1 and CDR2: GTSNPN and SVGIG (reference sequence). CDR3 residues: CAWSWGQGDGYTF. Written as DNA, the CDR3 is TGTGCCTGGAGTTGGGGACAGGGTGACGGCTACACCTTC.

The chain employs TRBV4-2 and TRBJ2-3, with D unclear. Germline V gene lookup returns CDR1 LGHNA and CDR2 YNFKEQ. The CDR3 is made up of 14 amino acids. V lost 1 base, J lost 6 bases, and 11 bases lay in between. CDR3 sequence reads: CASSQGAVTDTQYF. In DNA form, the CDR3 reads TGTGCCAGCAGCCAAGGGGCTGTAACTGATACGCAGTATTTT.

The V call is TRBV28, the J call TRBJ1-3; 7 nucleotides align to TRBD1. Germline V gene sequence: CDR1 MDHEN, CDR2 SYDVKM. The CDR3 has 15 amino acids. Unmatched junction bases numbered 9, after V lost 7 bases and J lost 3 bases. CDR3 DNA sequence: TGTGCCAGCATTCAGACAGGGAATGTTGGAAACACCATATATTTT. Protein sequence: CASIQTGNVGNTIYF.

The chain couples TRBV5-1 to TRBJ2-2, with D possibly matching TRBD2 (5 bases). CDR1 SGHRS and CDR2 YFSETQ come from the germline V gene. The V gene lost 2 bases and the J gene lost 5 bases, with 16 bases spanning the gap. This CDR3 is 16 amino acids long. DNA for the CDR3: TGCGCCAGCAGCTTAATTCCCGGGATAGGGACCGGGGAGCTGTTTTTT. This encodes CASSLIPGIGTGELFF.

The genes are TRBV27 and TRBJ1-6; D is unresolved. This CDR3 is built from 12 residues. The germline gives CDR1 MNHEY, CDR2 SMNVEV (reference sequence). Trimming removed 9 bases from V and 6 bases from J, with 9 bases in between. The CDR3 loop is CASHTVNSPLHF. DNA for the CDR3: TGTGCCAGTCATACAGTTAATTCACCCCTCCACTTT.

The V and J genes are TRBV27 and TRBJ2-7; TRBD2 might be the D (5 bases). The germline V gene encodes CDR1 MNHEY and CDR2 SMNVEV (reference sequence). The CDR3 is 13 amino acids. Trimming stripped 5 bases from V and 0 bases from J, with 8 bases between. CDR3 sequence reads: CASSGSTSYEQYF. The CDR3, as DNA: TGTGCCAGCAGTGGGAGCACCTCCTACGAGCAGTACTTC.

The chain combines TRBV5-1 with TRBJ1-1, with TRBD1 matching 7 bases. The CDR3 has 14 amino acids. The V and J ends lost 4 bases and 2 bases, in that order; junction bases with no gene match: 5. Germline V CDR1 and CDR2: SGHRS, YFSETQ. CDR3 coding DNA: TGCGCCAGCAGCGCACGGACAGGAAACACTGAAGCTTTCTTT. It translates to CASSARTGNTEAFF.

J is TRBJ2-7 and V is TRBV9; D possibly corresponds to TRBD1 (6 bases). The length of the CDR3 is 15 residues. Germline V gene lookup returns CDR1 SGDLS and CDR2 YYNGEE. The V end lost 4 bases, the J end lost 0 bases, and 14 bases lay between the germline ends. CDR3 loop: CASSSHRDPSYEQYF. The DNA of the CDR3 is TGTGCCAGCAGCTCCCACAGGGATCCCTCCTACGAGCAGTACTTC.

This sequence joins TRBV6-6 and TRBJ1-6; TRBD1 aligns across 8 bases. The CDR3 has 14 residues. V shed 6 bases and J 7 bases; nucleotides not matched to a gene: 5. Germline V gives CDR1 MNHNY, CDR2 SVGAGI (reference sequence). CDR3 region: CASRDRAGNSPLHF. The CDR3 coding sequence is TGTGCCAGCAGGGACAGGGCTGGCAATTCACCCCTCCACTTT.

The V and J genes are TRBV29-1 and TRBJ2-1; D unclear. There are 14 residues in the CDR3. The V end lost 7 bases, the J end lost 2 bases, and 15 bases lay between the germline ends. Looked up from germline, CDR1 is SQVTM and CDR2 is ANQGSEA. The CDR3 loop reads CSAPPGSTYNEQFF. The CDR3 nucleotides are TGCAGCGCACCCCCGGGCAGTACCTACAATGAGCAGTTCTTC.

The CDR3 region is CASSSQGYNYGYTF. The CDR3 DNA reads TGTGCCAGCAGTTCACAGGGATACAACTATGGCTACACCTTC. V is TRBV28 and J is TRBJ1-2; possibly TRBD1 for D (6 bases). The CDR3 sequence is 14 residues long. Germline CDR1 is MDHEN and CDR2 is SYDVKM. V lost 4 bases, J lost 2 bases, and 11 bases lay in between.

The chain has TRBV7-9 and TRBJ2-1; unclear D gene. The germline V and J ends were trimmed by 2 bases and 10 bases, with 9 bases remaining between them. Germline CDR1 is SEHNR and CDR2 is FQNEAQ (reference sequence). There are 12 residues in the CDR3. The CDR3 DNA follows: TGTGCCAGCAGCTTAAAAAGCGTGGAGCAGTTCTTC. It is translated as CASSLKSVEQFF. The whole variable domain, filled in from reference TRBV7-9 and TRBJ2-1, reads DTGVSQNPRHKITKRGQNVTFRCDPISEHNRLYWYRQTLGQGPEFLTYFQNEAQLEKSRLLSDRFSAERPKGSFSTLEIQRTEQGDSAMYLCASSLKSVEQFFGPGTRLTVL.

This chain connects TRBV20-1 to TRBJ2-7; unclear D gene. The V end lost 4 bases, the J end lost 9 bases, and 13 bases lay between the germline ends. This CDR3 is built from 11 residues. Germline V lookup: CDR1 DFQATT, CDR2 SNEGSKA (reference sequence). CDR3 amino acids: CSATDPPLQYF. DNA of the CDR3: TGCAGTGCTACGGACCCTCCTCTGCAGTACTTC.

This clone was found once. The chain is built from TRBV28 and TRBJ2-1; the D call may be TRBD1 or TRBD2 (7 bases each). The CDR3 has 15 residues. The germline V and J ends were trimmed by 7 bases and 4 bases, with 17 bases remaining between them. Looked up from germline, CDR1 is MDHEN and CDR2 is SYDVKM. CDR3: CASTQGGTAYNEQFF. The CDR3 DNA follows: TGTGCCAGCACTCAGGGGGGGACAGCTTACAATGAGCAGTTCTTC.

The chain links TRBV4-1 to TRBJ1-2; 11 bases align to TRBD1. V lost 3 bases, J lost 7 bases, and 7 bases stayed unmatched. The germline V gene has CDR1 MGHRA and CDR2 YSYEKL. There are 15 residues in the CDR3. The CDR3 DNA reads TGCGCCAGCAGCCAGGGGACAGGGGGAGCGGGTGGCTACACCTTC. Protein: CASSQGTGGAGGYTF.

The rearrangement links TRBV2 to TRBJ2-7, with 9 nucleotides matching TRBD1. The CDR3 runs to 16 residues. Trimming removed 5 bases from V and 5 bases from J; junction bases left unmatched: 13. The V gene's germline CDR1 is SNHLY and CDR2 FYNNEI. CDR3 DNA: TGTGCCAGCAGTCCAACTACAACGACAGGGGGAAACGAGCAGTACTTC. As protein: CASSPTTTTGGNEQYF.